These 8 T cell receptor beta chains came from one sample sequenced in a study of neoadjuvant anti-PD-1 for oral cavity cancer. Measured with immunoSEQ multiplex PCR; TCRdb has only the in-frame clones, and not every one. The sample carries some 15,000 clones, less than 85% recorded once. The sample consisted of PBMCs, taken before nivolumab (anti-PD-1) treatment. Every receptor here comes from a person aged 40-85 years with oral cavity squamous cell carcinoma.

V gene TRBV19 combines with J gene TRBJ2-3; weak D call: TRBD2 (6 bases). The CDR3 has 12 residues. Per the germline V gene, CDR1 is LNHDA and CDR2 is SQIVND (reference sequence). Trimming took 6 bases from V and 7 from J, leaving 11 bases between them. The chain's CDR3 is CASSRSGYTQYF. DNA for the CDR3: TGTGCCAGTAGCAGAAGCGGGTATACGCAGTATTTT.

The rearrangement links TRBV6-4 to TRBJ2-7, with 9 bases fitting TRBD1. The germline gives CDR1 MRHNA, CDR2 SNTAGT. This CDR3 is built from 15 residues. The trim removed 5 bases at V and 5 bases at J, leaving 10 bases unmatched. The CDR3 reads CASSPGTGRLDEQYF. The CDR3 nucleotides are TGTGCCAGCAGTCCCGGGACAGGGAGGTTGGACGAGCAGTACTTC.

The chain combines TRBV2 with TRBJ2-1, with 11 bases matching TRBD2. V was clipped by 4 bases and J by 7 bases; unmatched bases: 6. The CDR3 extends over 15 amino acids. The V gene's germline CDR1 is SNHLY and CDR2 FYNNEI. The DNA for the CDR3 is TGTGCCAGCAGTGCTGCTAGCGGGAGGTATAATGAGCAGTTCTTC. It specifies CASSAASGRYNEQFF.

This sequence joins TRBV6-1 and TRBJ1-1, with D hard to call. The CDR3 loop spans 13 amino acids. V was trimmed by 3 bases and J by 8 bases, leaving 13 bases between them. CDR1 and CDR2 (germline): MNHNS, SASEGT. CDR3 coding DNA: TGTGCCAGCAGTGAGTTTTTAGAGAGAGAAGCTTTCTTT. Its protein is CASSEFLEREAFF.

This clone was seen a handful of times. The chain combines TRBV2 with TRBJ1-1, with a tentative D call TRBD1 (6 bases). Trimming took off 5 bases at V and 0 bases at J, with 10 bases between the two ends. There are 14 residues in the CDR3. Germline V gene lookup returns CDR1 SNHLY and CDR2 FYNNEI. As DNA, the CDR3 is TGTGCCAGCAGTAACAGGGTCATGAACACTGAAGCTTTCTTT. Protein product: CASSNRVMNTEAFF.

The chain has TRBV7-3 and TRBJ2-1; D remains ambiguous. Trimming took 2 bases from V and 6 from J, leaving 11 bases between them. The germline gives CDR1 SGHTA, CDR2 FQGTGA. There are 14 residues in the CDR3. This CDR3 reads CASSLFEAPNEQFF. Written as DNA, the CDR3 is TGTGCCAGCAGCTTATTCGAGGCTCCCAATGAGCAGTTCTTC.

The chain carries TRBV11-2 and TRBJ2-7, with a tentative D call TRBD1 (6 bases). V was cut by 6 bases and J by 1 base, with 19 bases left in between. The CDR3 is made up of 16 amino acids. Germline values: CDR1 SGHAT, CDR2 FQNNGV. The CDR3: CASRYIRGRSSYEQYF. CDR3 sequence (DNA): TGTGCCAGCAGATACATCAGGGGAAGGAGTTCCTACGAGCAGTACTTC.

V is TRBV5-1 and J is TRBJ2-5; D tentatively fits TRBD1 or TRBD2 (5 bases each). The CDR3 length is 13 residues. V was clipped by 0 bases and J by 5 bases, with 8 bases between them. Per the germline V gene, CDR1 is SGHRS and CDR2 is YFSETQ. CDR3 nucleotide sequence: TGCGCCAGCAGCTTGGGAGGGGAGGAGACCCAGTACTTC. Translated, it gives CASSLGGEETQYF.